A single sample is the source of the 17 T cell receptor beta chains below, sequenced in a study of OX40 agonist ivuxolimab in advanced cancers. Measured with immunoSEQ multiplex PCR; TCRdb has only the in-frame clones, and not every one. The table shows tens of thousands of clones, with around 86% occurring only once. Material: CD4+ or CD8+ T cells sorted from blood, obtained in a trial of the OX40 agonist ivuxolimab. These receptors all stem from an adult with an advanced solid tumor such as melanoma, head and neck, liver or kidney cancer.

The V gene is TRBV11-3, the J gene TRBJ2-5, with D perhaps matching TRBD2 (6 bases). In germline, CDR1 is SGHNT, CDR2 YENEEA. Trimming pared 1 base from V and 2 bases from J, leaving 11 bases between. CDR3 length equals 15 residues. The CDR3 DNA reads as TGTGCCAGCAGCTTAGTGGGTGGGAGGCAAGAGACCCAGTACTTC. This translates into CASSLVGGRQETQYF.

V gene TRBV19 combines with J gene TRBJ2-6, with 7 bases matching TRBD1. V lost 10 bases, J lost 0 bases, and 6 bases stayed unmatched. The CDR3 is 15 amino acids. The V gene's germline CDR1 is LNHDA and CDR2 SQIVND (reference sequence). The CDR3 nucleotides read TGTGCCACTGGGACAGCAAGCTCTGGGGCCAACGTCCTGACTTTC. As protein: CATGTASSGANVLTF.

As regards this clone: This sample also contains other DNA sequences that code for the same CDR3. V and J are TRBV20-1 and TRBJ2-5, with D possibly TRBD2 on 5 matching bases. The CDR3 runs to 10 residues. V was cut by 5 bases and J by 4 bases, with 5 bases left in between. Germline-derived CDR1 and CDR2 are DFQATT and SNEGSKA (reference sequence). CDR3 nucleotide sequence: TGCAGTGCTGGGAGAGAGACCCAGTACTTC. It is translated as CSAGRETQYF.

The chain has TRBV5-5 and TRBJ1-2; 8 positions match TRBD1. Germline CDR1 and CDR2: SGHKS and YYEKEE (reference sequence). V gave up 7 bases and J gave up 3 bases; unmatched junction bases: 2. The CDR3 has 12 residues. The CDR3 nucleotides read TGTGCCAGCTCGACAGGGGACTATGGCTACACCTTC. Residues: CASSTGDYGYTF.

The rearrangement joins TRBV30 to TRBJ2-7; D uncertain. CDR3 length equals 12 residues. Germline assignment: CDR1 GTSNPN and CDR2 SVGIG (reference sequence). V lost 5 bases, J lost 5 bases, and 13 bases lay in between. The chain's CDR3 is CAWSRAFHEQYF. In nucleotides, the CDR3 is TGTGCCTGGTCTAGGGCTTTCCACGAGCAGTACTTC.

The CDR3 DNA sequence: TGTGCCAGCAGTCCCCCCCTAGCGGGCGACAATGAGCAGTTCTTC. It yields the protein CASSPPLAGDNEQFF. This sequence joins TRBV6-5 and TRBJ2-1; 8 bases align to TRBD2. Germline V CDR1 and CDR2: MNHEY, SVGAGI. This CDR3 is built from 15 residues. Unmatched junction bases numbered 8, after V lost 5 bases and J lost 5 bases.

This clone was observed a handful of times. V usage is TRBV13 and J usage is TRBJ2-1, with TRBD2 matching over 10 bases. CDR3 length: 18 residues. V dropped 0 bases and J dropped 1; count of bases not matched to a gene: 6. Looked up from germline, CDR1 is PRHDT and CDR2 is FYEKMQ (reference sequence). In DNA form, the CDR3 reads TGTGCCAGCAGCTTAGGCCCTAGCGGGAGATTATCCTACAATGAGCAGTTCTTC. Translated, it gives CASSLGPSGRLSYNEQFF.

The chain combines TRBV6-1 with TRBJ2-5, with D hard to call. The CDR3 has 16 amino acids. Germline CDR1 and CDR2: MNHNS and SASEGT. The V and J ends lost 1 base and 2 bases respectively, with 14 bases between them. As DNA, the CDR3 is TGTGCCAGCAGTGAAGGGAAGGCAGGACGACAAGAGACCCAGTACTTC. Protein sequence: CASSEGKAGRQETQYF.

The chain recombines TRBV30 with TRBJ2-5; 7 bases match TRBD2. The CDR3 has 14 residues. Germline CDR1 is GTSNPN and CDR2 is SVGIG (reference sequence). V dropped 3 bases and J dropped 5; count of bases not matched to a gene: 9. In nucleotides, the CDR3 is TGTGCCTGGAGCTCCCGGGGGGTGAAGGAGACCCAGTACTTC. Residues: CAWSSRGVKETQYF.

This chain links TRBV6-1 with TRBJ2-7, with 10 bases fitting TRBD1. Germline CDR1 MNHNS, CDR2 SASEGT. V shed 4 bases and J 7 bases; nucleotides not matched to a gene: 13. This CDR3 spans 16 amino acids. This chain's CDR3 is CASSGPRTGGIEEQYF. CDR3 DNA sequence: TGTGCCAGCAGTGGCCCAAGGACAGGGGGAATTGAAGAGCAGTACTTC.

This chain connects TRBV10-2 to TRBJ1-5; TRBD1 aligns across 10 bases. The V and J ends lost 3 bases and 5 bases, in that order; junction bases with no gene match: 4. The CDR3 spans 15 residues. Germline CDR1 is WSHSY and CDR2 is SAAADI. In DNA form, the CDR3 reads TGCGCCAGCAGTGATACCGGGACAGGGGATCAGCCCCAGCATTTT. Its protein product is CASSDTGTGDQPQHF.

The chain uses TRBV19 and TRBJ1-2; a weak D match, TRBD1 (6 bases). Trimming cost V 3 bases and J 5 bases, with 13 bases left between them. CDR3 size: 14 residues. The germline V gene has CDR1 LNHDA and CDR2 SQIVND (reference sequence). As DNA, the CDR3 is TGTGCCAGTAGTATTTCGAACAGGGATTATGGCTACACCTTC. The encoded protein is CASSISNRDYGYTF. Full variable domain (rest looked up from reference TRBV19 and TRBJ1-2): DGGITQSPKYLFRKEGQNVTLSCEQNLNHDAMYWYRQDPGQGLRLIYYSQIVNDFQKGDIAEGYSVSREKKESFPLTVTSAQKNPTAFYLCASSISNRDYGYTFGSGTRLTVV.

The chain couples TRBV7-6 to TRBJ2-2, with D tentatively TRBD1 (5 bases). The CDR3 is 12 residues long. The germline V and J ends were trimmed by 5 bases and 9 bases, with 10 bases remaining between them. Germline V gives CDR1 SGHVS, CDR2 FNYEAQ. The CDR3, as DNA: TGTGCCAGCAGCCTCCAGGGCCGGGAGCTGTTTTTT. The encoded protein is CASSLQGRELFF.

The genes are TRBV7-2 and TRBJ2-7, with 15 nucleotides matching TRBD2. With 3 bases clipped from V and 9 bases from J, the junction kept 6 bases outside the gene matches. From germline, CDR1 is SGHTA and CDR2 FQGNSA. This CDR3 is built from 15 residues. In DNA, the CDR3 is TGTGCCAGCAGCTTTTCGGGACTAGCGGGAGGTGGGCAGTACTTC. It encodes CASSFSGLAGGGQYF.

The CDR3 reads CASSQAGVSGEQFF. CDR3 nucleotide sequence: TGTGCCAGCAGCCAAGCGGGGGTTAGCGGGGAGCAGTTCTTC. J is TRBJ2-1 and V is TRBV14, with 7 positions matching TRBD2. The CDR3 spans 14 residues. Germline CDR1 and CDR2: SGHDN and FVKESK. Trimming at V came to 1 base and at J to 10 bases, leaving 7 bases not matched to a gene.

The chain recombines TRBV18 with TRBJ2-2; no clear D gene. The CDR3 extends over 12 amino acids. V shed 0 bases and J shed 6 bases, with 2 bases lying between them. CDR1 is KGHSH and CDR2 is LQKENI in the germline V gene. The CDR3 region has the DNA TGTGCCAGCTCACCACCGCCCGGGGAGCTGTTTTTT. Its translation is CASSPPPGELFF.

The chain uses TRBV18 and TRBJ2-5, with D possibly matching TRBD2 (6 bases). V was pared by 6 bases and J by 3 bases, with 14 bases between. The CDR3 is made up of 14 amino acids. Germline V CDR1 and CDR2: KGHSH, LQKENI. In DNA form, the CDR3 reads TGTGCCAGCTCCGCTCCGGGGGTTGAAGAGACCCAGTACTTC. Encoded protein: CASSAPGVEETQYF.